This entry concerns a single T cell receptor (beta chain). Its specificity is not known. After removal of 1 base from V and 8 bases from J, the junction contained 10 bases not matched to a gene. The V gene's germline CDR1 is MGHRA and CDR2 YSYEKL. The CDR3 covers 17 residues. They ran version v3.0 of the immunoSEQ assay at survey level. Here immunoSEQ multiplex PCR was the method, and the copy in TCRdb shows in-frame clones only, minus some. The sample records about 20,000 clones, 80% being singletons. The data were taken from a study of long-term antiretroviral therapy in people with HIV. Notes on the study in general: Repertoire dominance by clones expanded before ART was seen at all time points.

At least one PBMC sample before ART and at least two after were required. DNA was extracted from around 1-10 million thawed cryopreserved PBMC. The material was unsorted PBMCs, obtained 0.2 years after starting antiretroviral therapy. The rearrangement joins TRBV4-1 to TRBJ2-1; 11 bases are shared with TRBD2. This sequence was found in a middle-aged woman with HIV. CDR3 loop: CASSQGTTSGSIDEQFF. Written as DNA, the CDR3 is TGCGCCAGCAGCCAAGGGACTACTAGCGGGAGTATTGATGAGCAGTTCTTC.